This is a list of T cell receptor beta chains from one sample in a study of cytomegalovirus exposure and HLA in healthy donors. Data came from immunoSEQ multiplex PCR; TCRdb stores just in-frame clones and leaves some out. The sample yields under 200,000 clones, about 68% seen once. The specimen was PBMCs. The source of these receptors is a female donor in good health and CMV-seronegative. CDR3s include the opening cysteine and the closing phenylalanine or tryptophan. The D gene is left open where the match is weak. Clone size is stated in some rows and not others, as once, few, many or a class when expanded.

D	J	size	V	CDR3	DNA
.	TRBJ2-3	.	TRBV4-3	CASSQEGRGSSDTQYF	TGCGCCAGCAGCCAAGAGGGAAGGGGATCTTCAGATACGCAGTATTTT
TRBD1	TRBJ2-5	.	TRBV29-1	CSGDRDGTQYF	TGCAGCGGAGACAGGGACGGGACCCAGTACTTC
TRBD2	TRBJ2-7	few	TRBV4-2	CASSPGLGPYEQYF	TGTGCCAGCAGCCCAGGACTAGGTCCCTACGAGCAGTACTTC
TRBD2	TRBJ2-3	.	TRBV4-1	CASSQEAGASDTQYF	TGCGCCAGCAGCCAAGAAGCGGGAGCTTCAGATACGCAGTATTTT
.	TRBJ2-2	few	TRBV7-9	CASSPTVNTGELFF	TGTGCCAGCAGTCCTACAGTGAACACCGGGGAGCTGTTTTTT
TRBD2	TRBJ2-4	.	TRBV5-4	CASSLGGGGGGNIQYF	TGTGCCAGCAGCTTGGGCGGGGGGGGCGGTGGAAACATTCAGTACTTC
.	TRBJ2-7	.	TRBV18	CASSYGQGQYYEQYF	TGTGCCAGCTCATATGGCCAGGGGCAGTACTACGAGCAGTACTTC
TRBD1	TRBJ2-7	.	TRBV6-5	CASSYRDRGLYEQYF	TGTGCCAGCAGCTACCGGGACAGGGGGCTCTACGAGCAGTACTTC
TRBD1	TRBJ1-5	once	TRBV19	CASSIKDRAIRPQHF	TGTGCCAGTAGTATAAAGGACAGGGCAATTCGGCCCCAGCATTTT
.	TRBJ2-1	.	TRBV18	CASSPKGGAPYNEQFF	TGTGCCAGCTCACCAAAGGGGGGGGCGCCCTACAATGAGCAGTTCTTC
.	TRBJ2-1	.	TRBV4-3	CASSLMGVSYNEQFF	TGCGCCAGCAGCCTCATGGGCGTCTCCTACAATGAGCAGTTCTTC
TRBD2	TRBJ2-1	.	TRBV18	CASSPPTAGVTEQFF	TGTGCCAGCTCACCACCGACAGCGGGAGTTACTGAGCAGTTCTTC
.	TRBJ1-1	.	TRBV6-5	CASSYLRQGTEAFF	TGTGCCAGCAGTTATCTTCGGCAGGGCACTGAAGCTTTCTTT
TRBD1	TRBJ1-2	.	TRBV7-2	CASSLVGRQGLANYGYTF	TGTGCCAGCAGCTTAGTCGGAAGACAGGGCCTGGCTAACTATGGCTACACCTTC
.	TRBJ1-4	.	TRBV4-1	CASSQMGLAGEKLFF	TGCGCCAGCAGCCAAATGGGACTAGCGGGTGAAAAACTGTTTTTT
TRBD2	TRBJ2-3	.	TRBV7-8	CASNPRASGGTDTQYF	TGTGCCAGCAATCCACGGGCCAGCGGGGGAACAGATACGCAGTATTTT
TRBD2	TRBJ2-6	few	TRBV9	CASRPGGYSGANVLTF	TGTGCCAGCAGGCCGGGAGGGTATTCTGGGGCCAACGTCCTGACTTTC
.	TRBJ2-3	.	TRBV5-8	CASSLAGNPSDTQYF	TGTGCCAGCAGCTTGGCCGGGAATCCATCAGATACGCAGTATTTT
.	TRBJ2-1	.	TRBV15	CATSRDREGVFYNEQFF	TGTGCCACCAGCAGAGATCGAGAGGGGGTCTTCTACAATGAGCAGTTCTTC
.	TRBJ1-3	.	TRBV19	CASTEGHSSGNTIYF	TGTGCCAGTACCGAGGGACATAGCTCTGGAAACACCATATATTTT
TRBD2	TRBJ2-7	.	TRBV19	CASSVTSAYEQYF	TGTGCCAGTAGTGTCACTAGCGCTTACGAGCAGTACTTC
.	TRBJ2-5	.	TRBV4-3	CASSLQRGETQYF	TGCGCCAGCAGCCTCCAAAGAGGGGAGACCCAGTACTTC
.	TRBJ1-1	.	TRBV18	CASSHTGYYNRDTEAFF	TGTGCCAGCTCACACACAGGGTATTATAATAGAGACACTGAAGCTTTCTTT
.	TRBJ1-3	few	TRBV7-2	CASSRLQGQLAGNTIYF	TGTGCCAGCAGCAGACTGCAGGGCCAGTTGGCTGGAAACACCATATATTTT
TRBD2	TRBJ2-1	.	TRBV7-6	CASSARSSGIKFNNEQFF	TGTGCCAGCAGCGCTCGCTCTAGCGGGATCAAGTTTAACAATGAGCAGTTCTTC
.	TRBJ2-2	.	TRBV7-3	CASSSRGTGELFF	TGTGCCAGCAGCTCCCGGGGGACCGGGGAGCTGTTTTTT
TRBD1	TRBJ2-3	.	TRBV5-1	CANQPSLNPGQGPTSTDTQYF	TGCGCCAACCAGCCTTCACTGAACCCGGGACAGGGGCCTACTAGCACAGATACGCAGTATTTT
.	TRBJ1-2	.	TRBV2	CASSGDSYGYTF	TGTGCCAGCAGCGGAGACAGCTATGGCTACACCTTC
.	TRBJ1-2	few	TRBV11-2	CASSLVQGEGYGYTF	TGTGCCAGCAGCTTAGTACAGGGCGAGGGCTATGGCTACACCTTC
.	TRBJ2-5	few	TRBV5-1	CASSQGRMETQYF	TGCGCCAGCAGTCAGGGGCGGATGGAGACCCAGTACTTC
TRBD1	TRBJ1-2	.	TRBV19	CASSIGQGLGYTF	TGTGCCAGTAGTATCGGACAGGGCCTTGGCTACACCTTC
TRBD2	TRBJ2-1	.	TRBV19	CASSIGLAGGPEQFF	TGTGCCAGTAGTATAGGTCTAGCGGGAGGCCCTGAGCAGTTCTTC
TRBD1	TRBJ2-1	.	TRBV6-6	CASRVGDSSYNEQFF	TGTGCCAGCAGAGTAGGGGACAGCTCCTACAATGAGCAGTTCTTC
.	TRBJ1-6	once	TRBV7-9	CASSHAGVHLHF	TGTGCCAGCAGCCATGCGGGGGTCCACCTCCACTTT
TRBD1	TRBJ1-5	.	TRBV2	CASRRQGSSSNQPQHF	TGTGCCAGCAGGAGACAGGGATCCTCTAGCAATCAGCCCCAGCATTTT
.	TRBJ1-5	few	TRBV18	CASQGNSNQPQHF	TGTGCCAGCCAGGGGAATAGCAATCAGCCCCAGCATTTT
.	TRBJ2-1	.	TRBV4-3	CASSLTSRSSYNEQFF	TGCGCCAGCAGCCTTACATCAAGGAGCTCCTACAATGAGCAGTTCTTC
.	TRBJ1-2	.	TRBV5-1	CASSLAPVGTAYGYTF	TGCGCCAGCAGCTTGGCCCCAGTAGGGACTGCCTATGGCTACACCTTC
.	TRBJ2-3	.	TRBV19	CASSFGGSTDTQYF	TGTGCCAGTAGTTTCGGGGGTAGCACAGATACGCAGTATTTT
.	TRBJ2-2	.	TRBV5-1	CASSSIGGTGELFF	TGCGCCAGCAGCTCAATAGGGGGCACCGGGGAGCTGTTTTTT
TRBD1	TRBJ1-2	.	TRBV4-1	CASSQEPGDRGYGYTF	TGCGCCAGCAGCCAAGAACCCGGGGACAGGGGATATGGCTACACCTTC
TRBD1	TRBJ2-2	few	TRBV29-1	CSVPGQVPGELFF	TGCAGCGTTCCCGGACAGGTCCCCGGGGAGCTGTTTTTT
.	TRBJ2-3	.	TRBV5-1	CASSLTGQGPLRDTDTQYF	TGCGCCAGCAGCCTCACGGGGCAGGGGCCCCTTAGGGACACAGATACGCAGTATTTT
.	TRBJ1-2	.	TRBV7-2	CASSSIPGGMGPNYGYTF	TGTGCCAGCAGCTCGATCCCGGGGGGGATGGGGCCTAACTATGGCTACACCTTC
.	TRBJ2-1	.	TRBV7-2	CASSLARIGGNEQFF	TGTGCCAGCAGCTTAGCCAGGATCGGGGGCAATGAGCAGTTCTTC
TRBD1	TRBJ1-1	.	TRBV28	CASSSRTGRTEAFF	TGTGCCAGCAGTTCTCGGACAGGTCGTACTGAAGCTTTCTTT
.	TRBJ1-4	.	TRBV6-6	CASSYGQKGLHEKLFF	TGTGCCAGCAGTTACGGACAGAAGGGTTTACATGAAAAACTGTTTTTT
.	TRBJ2-7	.	TRBV9	CASSVGGNEQYF	TGTGCCAGCAGCGTAGGAGGGAACGAGCAGTACTTC
.	TRBJ1-4	.	TRBV28	CASYGEKLFF	TGTGCCAGCTACGGTGAAAAACTGTTTTTT
.	TRBJ1-4	.	TRBV7-9	CASSPGGFNEKLFF	TGTGCCAGCAGCCCCGGGGGTTTTAATGAAAAACTGTTTTTT
TRBD1	TRBJ2-1	.	TRBV30	CAWAPGGNEQFF	TGTGCCTGGGCGCCAGGGGGAAATGAGCAGTTCTTC